This T cell receptor beta chain was sequenced for a study of blood T cell repertoires in COVID-19. CDR3 length: 14 residues. V was clipped by 2 bases and J by 4 bases, with 12 bases between them. CDR1 and CDR2 from the germline V gene are SQVTM and ANQGSEA. Data came from immunoSEQ multiplex PCR; TCRdb stores just in-frame clones and leaves some out. Of 150,000 to 200,000 clones in the sample, under 85% were seen once. The clonotype originates from a man in his 70s with acute or convalescent COVID-19. The chain uses TRBV29-1 and TRBJ2-1; D perhaps matches TRBD2 (6 bases). Sequenced material: peripheral blood. The CDR3 is CSVEWRGSYNEQFF. In DNA, the CDR3 is TGCAGCGTTGAATGGCGGGGCTCTTACAATGAGCAGTTCTTC.